Below are 32 T cell receptor beta chains sequenced from a single sample in a study of cytomegalovirus exposure and HLA in healthy donors. Use of 60 Vbeta and 13 Jbeta primers characterized the PCR. The assay was immunoSEQ multiplex PCR, and TCRdb's table has in-frame clones only and misses some. The data show 100,000 to 150,000 clones, 72% seen once. The material sequenced was PBMCs. These receptors were taken from a man aged 25 to 45 in good health and CMV-seronegative.

The table lists this clone with a count of one. V gene TRBV28 combines with J gene TRBJ2-2; D remains unclear. This CDR3 region has 14 residues. In germline, CDR1 is MDHEN, CDR2 SYDVKM. V was cut by 3 bases and J by 2 bases, with 7 bases left in between. CDR3 sequence (DNA): TGTGCCAGCAGTTTGATACAAAACACCGGGGAGCTGTTTTTT. Translating gives CASSLIQNTGELFF. Supplemented by reference TRBV28 and TRBJ2-2, the full variable domain reads DVKVTQSSRYLVKRTGEKVFLECVQDMDHENMFWYRQDPGLGLRLIYFSYDVKMKEKGDIPEGYSVSREKKERFSLILESASTNQTSMYLCASSLIQNTGELFFGEGSRLTVL.

This chain uses TRBV7-9 with TRBJ1-1, with a weak D call TRBD1 (5 bases). V gave up 5 bases and J gave up 0 bases, with 13 bases separating them. CDR3 length equals 15 residues. Germline values: CDR1 SEHNR, CDR2 FQNEAQ (reference sequence). This chain's CDR3 is CASSTRRGLNTEAFF. CDR3 nucleotides: TGTGCCAGCAGCACCAGGAGGGGCTTGAACACTGAAGCTTTCTTT.

The rearrangement links TRBV4-1 to TRBJ1-1; 7 positions match TRBD1. This CDR3 spans 14 amino acids. V trimming: 5 bases; J trimming: 1 base; junction bases outside the gene matches: 4. CDR1 MGHRA and CDR2 YSYEKL come from the germline V gene. The CDR3 is CASSSGQPNTEAFF. In nucleotides, the CDR3 is TGCGCCAGCAGCTCGGGACAGCCGAACACTGAAGCTTTCTTT.

This clone was found a few times. The chain couples TRBV5-1 to TRBJ1-2, with TRBD1 matching over 7 bases. The CDR3 totals 14 residues. Germline CDR1 and CDR2: SGHRS and YFSETQ. The ends lost 6 bases at V and 7 bases at J; junction bases unmatched: 12. The CDR3 nucleotides read TGCGCCAGCACCCCCACAGGGGAGTCCCGTGGCTACACCTTC. It codes for CASTPTGESRGYTF.

The CDR3 sequence: CAGKWTGRDGYTF. The CDR3 bases are TGTGCCGGGAAATGGACAGGGAGGGATGGCTACACCTTC. V and J are TRBV6-1 and TRBJ1-2; TRBD1 matches at 8 bases. The CDR3 runs to 13 residues. The ends lost 11 bases at V and 6 bases at J; junction bases unmatched: 11. CDR1 is MNHNS, CDR2 SASEGT, per germline.

This sequence joins TRBV11-3 and TRBJ2-2; no reliable D call. Germline CDR1 reads SGHNT; CDR2 reads YENEEA. V was pared by 4 bases and J by 6 bases, with 12 bases between. The CDR3 loop spans 14 amino acids. The CDR3 protein is CASSSRLRAGELFF. CDR3 sequence (DNA): TGTGCCAGCAGCTCCCGGTTACGCGCCGGGGAGCTGTTTTTT. Full variable domain (rest looked up from reference TRBV11-3 and TRBJ2-2): EAGVVQSPRYKIIEKKQPVAFWCNPISGHNTLYWYLQNLGQGPELLIRYENEEAVDDSQLPKDRFSAERLKGVDSTLKIQPAELGDSAVYLCASSSRLRAGELFFGEGSRLTVL.

The chain uses TRBV11-2 and TRBJ2-5; no firm D call. This CDR3 is 12 amino acids long. The germline CDR1 and CDR2 sequences are SGHAT and FQNNGV. V was pared by 1 base and J by 6 bases, with 6 bases between. Written as DNA, the CDR3 is TGTGCCAGCAGCTTAGGTAGTAAGACCCAGTACTTC. This sequence encodes CASSLGSKTQYF.

The chain recombines TRBV5-1 with TRBJ2-2; the D gene is possibly TRBD1 (5 bases). Germline CDR1 SGHRS, CDR2 YFSETQ. The CDR3 contains 15 residues. Trimming left V 0 bases short and J 4 bases short, with 10 bases between. The CDR3 is CASSLEGLGTGELFF. The CDR3 coding sequence is TGCGCCAGCAGCTTGGAGGGGTTAGGCACCGGGGAGCTGTTTTTT.

This clone was seen only a few times. The chain carries TRBV15 and TRBJ2-5, with 9 bases matching TRBD2. There are 15 residues in the CDR3. V lost 0 bases and J lost 5; bases outside the gene matches: 4. Germline V lookup: CDR1 LNHNV, CDR2 YYDKDF (reference sequence). The CDR3, as DNA: TGTGCCACCAGCAGAGATATGCTAGCGGGGGAGACCCAGTACTTC. It encodes CATSRDMLAGETQYF.

The chain links TRBV9 to TRBJ2-2; D gene ambiguous. The germline V gene encodes CDR1 SGDLS and CDR2 YYNGEE. The CDR3 is 14 amino acids. V lost 2 bases and J 1 base, leaving 6 bases between the germline ends. For the CDR3, the DNA is TGTGCCAGCAGCGTGTCGGGGAACACCGGGGAGCTGTTTTTT. Its translation: CASSVSGNTGELFF.

The chain uses TRBV2 and TRBJ1-2, with a weak D call TRBD1 (6 bases). Trimming removed 6 bases at V and 8 bases at J, with 31 bases between. This CDR3 region has 18 residues. Germline V gives CDR1 SNHLY, CDR2 FYNNEI. In DNA form, the CDR3 reads TGTGCCAGCAGGCCCCTCTTGATGAGACAGGCGCTGGGGGGGGGCTACACCTTC. Its translation: CASRPLLMRQALGGGYTF.

The genes are TRBV6-1 and TRBJ2-1; D might be TRBD2 (6 bases). V gave up 4 bases and J gave up 7 bases, with 11 bases separating them. CDR1 is MNHNS, CDR2 SASEGT, per germline. There are 13 residues in the CDR3. CDR3 bases: TGTGCCAGCAGTGGACTAGTTTCGAATGAGCAGTTCTTC. Protein: CASSGLVSNEQFF.

This chain uses TRBV19 with TRBJ2-7, with D unclear. Trimming took off 5 bases at V and 0 bases at J, with 14 bases between the two ends. Per germline, CDR1 LNHDA and CDR2 SQIVND (reference sequence). The length of the CDR3 is 15 residues. The CDR3 is CASSFRGTPSYEQYF. CDR3 coding DNA: TGTGCCAGTAGTTTTCGTGGTACACCCTCCTACGAGCAGTACTTC.

The chain links TRBV27 to TRBJ1-2; 7 bases fit TRBD1. The junction had 8 bases not matched to a gene; V was cut back by 3 bases and J by 7 bases. The germline gives CDR1 MNHEY, CDR2 SMNVEV (reference sequence). The CDR3 is 14 amino acids. CDR3: CASSFSTGTPGYTF. Written as DNA, the CDR3 is TGTGCCAGCAGTTTTTCGACAGGGACTCCTGGCTACACCTTC.

This chain joins TRBV10-1 and TRBJ2-5; perhaps TRBD1 as D (5 bases). CDR3 length equals 13 residues. The ends were cut back, 4 bases at V and 5 bases at J, with 11 bases in the middle. Germline V gene data show CDR1 as WNHNN and CDR2 as SYGVQD (reference sequence). The CDR3 coding sequence is TGCGCCAGCAGTGCTTGGGGCTGGGAGACCCAGTACTTC. The encoded protein is CASSAWGWETQYF.

The CDR3 region has the DNA TGTGCCAGCAGCAAAACAGGACAGGGTTCACCCCTCCACTTT. This sequence encodes CASSKTGQGSPLHF. V gene TRBV11-2 combines with J gene TRBJ1-6, with TRBD1 matching over 8 bases. Germline assignment: CDR1 SGHAT and CDR2 FQNNGV. The junction had 6 bases not matched to a gene; V was cut back by 5 bases and J by 9 bases. The CDR3 extends over 14 amino acids.

This clone has a handful of counts. The V gene is TRBV7-3, the J gene TRBJ2-3, with TRBD2 matching 8 bases. V lost 3 bases and J lost 3; bases outside the gene matches: 8. Germline V gene lookup returns CDR1 SGHTA and CDR2 FQGTGA. The CDR3 contains 16 residues. CDR3 sequence reads: CASSFGTSGGTDTQYF. The CDR3 region has the DNA TGTGCCAGCAGCTTTGGCACTAGCGGTGGGACAGATACGCAGTATTTT.

The chain recombines TRBV6-1 with TRBJ2-1; 7 bases are a match to TRBD1. The CDR3 loop spans 15 amino acids. Germline assignment: CDR1 MNHNS and CDR2 SASEGT. Losses at the gene ends were 3 bases for V and 1 base for J; bases not matched to a gene: 3. The CDR3 protein is CASSEGTASYNEQFF. The DNA of the CDR3 is TGTGCCAGCAGTGAGGGGACAGCATCCTACAATGAGCAGTTCTTC.

This rearrangement joins TRBV28 to TRBJ1-1; no firm D call. This CDR3 spans 12 amino acids. Per germline, CDR1 MDHEN and CDR2 SYDVKM. Trimming left V 3 bases short and J 6 bases short, with 8 bases between. CDR3 DNA: TGTGCCAGCAGTTTCCAGGTGGCTGAAGCTTTCTTT. It encodes CASSFQVAEAFF.

The V and J genes are TRBV11-3 and TRBJ2-3, with D maybe TRBD1 (6 bases). Trimming cost V 1 base and J 7 bases, with 9 bases left between them. This CDR3 is built from 13 residues. Looked up from germline, CDR1 is SGHNT and CDR2 is YENEEA. The CDR3 sequence is CASSLGTVHTQYF. CDR3 nucleotides: TGTGCCAGCAGCTTAGGGACAGTCCATACGCAGTATTTT.

The chain links TRBV7-9 to TRBJ1-2, with D unclear. V lost 0 bases to trimming and J lost 2 bases, with 7 bases between them. Germline V gives CDR1 SEHNR, CDR2 FQNEAQ (reference sequence). The CDR3 is made up of 14 amino acids. The CDR3 DNA reads as TGTGCCAGCAGCTTAGCGTCGGGAAACTATGGCTACACCTTC. Translating it yields CASSLASGNYGYTF.

The V call is TRBV9, the J call TRBJ2-1; D is ambiguous. The V gene's germline CDR1 is SGDLS and CDR2 YYNGEE. The CDR3 spans 14 residues. The V gene lost 0 bases and the J gene lost 8 bases, with 12 bases spanning the gap. The chain's CDR3 is CASSVVHSQDEQFF. CDR3 in DNA: TGTGCCAGCAGCGTAGTCCACTCGCAGGATGAGCAGTTCTTC. The full variable domain, rest sourced from reference TRBV9 and TRBJ2-1, is DSGVTQTPKHLITATGQRVTLRCSPRSGDLSVYWYQQSLDQGLQFLIQYYNGEERAKGNILERFSAQQFPDLHSELNLSSLELGDSALYFCASSVVHSQDEQFFGPGTRLTVL.

This sequence joins TRBV5-1 and TRBJ2-6; maybe TRBD1 (5 bases). The V end lost 2 bases, the J end lost 2 bases, and 11 bases lay between the germline ends. The CDR3 has 16 residues. Per germline, CDR1 SGHRS and CDR2 YFSETQ. CDR3 sequence (DNA): TGCGCCAGCAGCTTTTTAGGACAAGCTGGGGCCAACGTCCTGACTTTC. This codes for CASSFLGQAGANVLTF. Supplemented by reference TRBV5-1 and TRBJ2-6, the full variable domain reads KAGVTQTPRYLIKTRGQQVTLSCSPISGHRSVSWYQQTPGQGLQFLFEYFSETQRNKGNFPGRFSGRQFSNSRSEMNVSTLELGDSALYLCASSFLGQAGANVLTFGAGSRLTVL.

V and J are TRBV29-1 and TRBJ1-1; D may be TRBD1 (5 bases). The V gene's germline CDR1 is SQVTM and CDR2 ANQGSEA. The CDR3 spans 13 residues. Trimming removed 3 bases at V and 1 base at J, with 9 bases between. CDR3 protein: CSVERQPNTEAFF. In DNA form, the CDR3 reads TGCAGCGTTGAGAGACAGCCGAACACTGAAGCTTTCTTT.

The J gene is TRBJ1-1, the V gene TRBV7-8; D uncertain. This CDR3 is built from 17 residues. The V gene lost 4 bases and the J gene lost 0 bases, with 18 bases spanning the gap. Germline assignment: CDR1 SGHVS and CDR2 FQNEAQ. Here the CDR3 reads CASSWKVEEGMNTEAFF. The CDR3 bases are TGTGCCAGCAGCTGGAAAGTCGAGGAAGGAATGAACACTGAAGCTTTCTTT.

This clone was picked up a small number of times. V gene TRBV5-1 combines with J gene TRBJ2-5, with TRBD1 matching 10 bases. The J call may not be correct, given that the DNA end is closer to TRBJ2-7. Germline V lookup: CDR1 SGHRS, CDR2 YFSETQ. The CDR3 is made up of 14 amino acids. The CDR3: CASSIGTGVYEQYF. For the CDR3, the DNA is TGCGCCAGCAGCATCGGGACAGGGGTCTACGAGCAGTACTTC.

This clone occurred a few times. The V gene is TRBV7-9, the J gene TRBJ2-1; D unresolved. The CDR3 has 16 amino acids. The V gene lost 7 bases and the J gene lost 0 bases, with 16 bases spanning the gap. Germline CDR1 is SEHNR and CDR2 is FQNEAQ (reference sequence). This CDR3 reads CASIPPRASSYNEQFF. CDR3 nucleotide sequence: TGTGCCAGCATCCCCCCCCGAGCTAGCTCCTACAATGAGCAGTTCTTC.

The gene calls are TRBV10-3 and TRBJ2-7, with D perhaps TRBD1 (6 bases). Per germline, CDR1 ENHRY and CDR2 SYGVKD. The CDR3 runs 13 residues. V lost 10 bases and J 4 bases, leaving 17 bases between the germline ends. The CDR3 region is CATARDTSYEQYF. As DNA, the CDR3 is TGTGCCACCGCCCGGGACACCTCTTACGAGCAGTACTTC.

This clone was recorded a few times. A much larger clone differs by one base, so this may be a read error. V usage is TRBV5-1 and J usage is TRBJ2-7; the match to TRBD2 covers 8 bases. Germline CDR1 and CDR2: SGHRS and YFSETQ. CDR3 length: 16 residues. V lost 0 bases, J lost 7 bases, and 12 bases stayed unmatched. This CDR3 is CASSLVFRGGWDEQYF. CDR3 coding DNA: TGCGCCAGCAGCTTGGTATTTCGCGGGGGGTGGGATGAGCAGTACTTC. The full variable domain, its missing parts supplied by reference TRBV5-1 and TRBJ2-7, is KAGVTQTPRYLIKTRGQQVTLSCSPISGHRSVSWYQQTPGQGLQFLFEYFSETQRNKGNFPGRFSGRQFSNSRSEMNVSTLELGDSALYLCASSLVFRGGWDEQYFGPGTRLTVT.

The rearrangement joins TRBV4-2 to TRBJ1-1; 8 bases match TRBD1. J lost 6 bases, V lost 2 bases, and 8 bases had no gene match. This CDR3 comprises 15 residues. The germline CDR1 and CDR2 sequences are LGHNA and YNFKEQ. DNA of the CDR3: TGTGCCAGCAGCCAATTCGGACAGGGCCAGGCTGAAGCTTTCTTT. Protein product: CASSQFGQGQAEAFF.

The genes are TRBV21-1 and TRBJ2-3; TRBD1 reflects the table's D call only, with no check against the DNA. TRBV21-1 is a pseudogene. There are 17 residues in the CDR3. The CDR3 reads CASSKRSEQGATDTQYF. CDR3 DNA: TGTGCCAGCAGCAAAAGATCGGAACAGGGGGCAACAGATACGCAGTATTTT.

The table lists this clone with a few counts. This rearrangement joins TRBV7-8 to TRBJ2-7; 13 bases are shared with TRBD2. The CDR3 has 18 amino acids. Trimming cost V 5 bases and J 0 bases; bases outside gene matches: 10. Germline V gene sequence: CDR1 SGHVS, CDR2 FQNEAQ. CDR3 nucleotides: TGTGCCAGCAGCCTCGGACTAGCGGGGGCGTTTAGCTCCTACGAGCAGTACTTC. Amino acids: CASSLGLAGAFSSYEQYF.